This TCR delta chain was sequenced during a study of gamma-delta T cells after stem cell transplantation. On this clone: At one of its ends the junction is not consistent with the germline gene, which may arise from a read error.

TCRdb applied CATT to the RT-PCR reads for clone calling. The data contain more than 1,500 delta-chain clones, around 1.7% of them singletons. The CDR3 sequence is 14 residues long. Germline-derived CDR1 and CDR2 are GEAIGNYY and EKD. V is TRDV2 and J is TRDJ1; 12 bases are a match to TRDD3. The sample comprised gamma-delta T cells. The TCR comes from a human donor. It is not recorded whose cells these are; they may come from a transplant donor. CDR3 sequence (DNA): TGTGCCTGTGACCGACTGGGGGATACCGGTAAACTCATCTTT. Encoded protein: CACDRLGDTGKLIF.